This paragraph covers one T cell receptor beta chain sequence. Antigen: not known. J gave up 2 bases and V 8 bases, and 5 bases lay outside the gene matches. Germline V gives CDR1 LNHDA, CDR2 SQIVND (reference sequence). The CDR3 runs to 15 residues. Profiled with immunoSEQ multiplex PCR; TCRdb holds only in-frame clones, not every one. The top ten hold 1.3% of the sample, which has fewer than 120,000 clones, around nine tenths seen once. This entry is derived from a study of siplizumab effects on memory and regulatory T cells. Study-level results: Neither a naive nor a memory phenotype was assignable to roughly 80-95% of proliferating CD4+ or CD8+ clones. There appeared to be greater diversity in naive T cells than in memory cells, and naive T cells seemed major contributors to the alloresponse. Solely a minor proportion of alloreactive clones could be assigned to unstimulated subsets.

J is TRBJ2-2 and V is TRBV19, with TRBD2 matching over 10 bases. The sample taken for sequencing was CD4+ T cells sorted from blood. The origin of this receptor is a human donor in good health. The CDR3: CASQTSGVNTGELFF. In DNA, the CDR3 is TGTGCCAGTCAAACTAGCGGGGTTAACACCGGGGAGCTGTTTTTT.